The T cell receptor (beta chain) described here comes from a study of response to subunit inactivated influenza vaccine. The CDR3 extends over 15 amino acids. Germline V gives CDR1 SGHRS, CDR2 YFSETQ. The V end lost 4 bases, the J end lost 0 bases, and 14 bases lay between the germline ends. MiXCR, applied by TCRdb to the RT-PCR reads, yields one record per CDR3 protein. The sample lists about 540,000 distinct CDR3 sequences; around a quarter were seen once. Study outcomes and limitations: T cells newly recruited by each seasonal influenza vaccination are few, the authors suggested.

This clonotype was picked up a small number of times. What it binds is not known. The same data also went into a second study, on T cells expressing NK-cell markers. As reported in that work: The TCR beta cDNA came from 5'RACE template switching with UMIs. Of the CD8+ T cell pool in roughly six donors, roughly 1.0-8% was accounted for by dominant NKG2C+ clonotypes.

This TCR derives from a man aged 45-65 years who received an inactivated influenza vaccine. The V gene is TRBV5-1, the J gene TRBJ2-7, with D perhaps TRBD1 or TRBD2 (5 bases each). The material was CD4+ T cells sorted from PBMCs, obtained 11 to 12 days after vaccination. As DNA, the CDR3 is TGCGCCAGCAGCGTGGTTGGGGGACCCTCCTACGAGCAGTACTTC. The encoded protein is CASSVVGGPSYEQYF.